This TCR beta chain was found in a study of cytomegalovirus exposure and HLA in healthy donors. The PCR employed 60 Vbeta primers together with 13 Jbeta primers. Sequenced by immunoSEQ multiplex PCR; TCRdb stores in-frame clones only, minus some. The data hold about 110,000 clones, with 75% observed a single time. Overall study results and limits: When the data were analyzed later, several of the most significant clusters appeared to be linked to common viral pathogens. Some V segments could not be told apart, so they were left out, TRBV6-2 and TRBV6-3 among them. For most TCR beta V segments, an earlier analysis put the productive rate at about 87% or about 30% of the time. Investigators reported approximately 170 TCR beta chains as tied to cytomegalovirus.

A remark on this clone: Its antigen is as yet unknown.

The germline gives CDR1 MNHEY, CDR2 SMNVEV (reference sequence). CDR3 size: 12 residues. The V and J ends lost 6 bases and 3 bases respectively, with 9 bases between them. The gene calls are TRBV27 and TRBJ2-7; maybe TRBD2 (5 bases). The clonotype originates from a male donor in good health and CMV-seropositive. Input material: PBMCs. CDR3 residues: CASRKGVYEQYF. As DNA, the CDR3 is TGTGCCAGCAGGAAGGGAGTCTACGAGCAGTACTTC.